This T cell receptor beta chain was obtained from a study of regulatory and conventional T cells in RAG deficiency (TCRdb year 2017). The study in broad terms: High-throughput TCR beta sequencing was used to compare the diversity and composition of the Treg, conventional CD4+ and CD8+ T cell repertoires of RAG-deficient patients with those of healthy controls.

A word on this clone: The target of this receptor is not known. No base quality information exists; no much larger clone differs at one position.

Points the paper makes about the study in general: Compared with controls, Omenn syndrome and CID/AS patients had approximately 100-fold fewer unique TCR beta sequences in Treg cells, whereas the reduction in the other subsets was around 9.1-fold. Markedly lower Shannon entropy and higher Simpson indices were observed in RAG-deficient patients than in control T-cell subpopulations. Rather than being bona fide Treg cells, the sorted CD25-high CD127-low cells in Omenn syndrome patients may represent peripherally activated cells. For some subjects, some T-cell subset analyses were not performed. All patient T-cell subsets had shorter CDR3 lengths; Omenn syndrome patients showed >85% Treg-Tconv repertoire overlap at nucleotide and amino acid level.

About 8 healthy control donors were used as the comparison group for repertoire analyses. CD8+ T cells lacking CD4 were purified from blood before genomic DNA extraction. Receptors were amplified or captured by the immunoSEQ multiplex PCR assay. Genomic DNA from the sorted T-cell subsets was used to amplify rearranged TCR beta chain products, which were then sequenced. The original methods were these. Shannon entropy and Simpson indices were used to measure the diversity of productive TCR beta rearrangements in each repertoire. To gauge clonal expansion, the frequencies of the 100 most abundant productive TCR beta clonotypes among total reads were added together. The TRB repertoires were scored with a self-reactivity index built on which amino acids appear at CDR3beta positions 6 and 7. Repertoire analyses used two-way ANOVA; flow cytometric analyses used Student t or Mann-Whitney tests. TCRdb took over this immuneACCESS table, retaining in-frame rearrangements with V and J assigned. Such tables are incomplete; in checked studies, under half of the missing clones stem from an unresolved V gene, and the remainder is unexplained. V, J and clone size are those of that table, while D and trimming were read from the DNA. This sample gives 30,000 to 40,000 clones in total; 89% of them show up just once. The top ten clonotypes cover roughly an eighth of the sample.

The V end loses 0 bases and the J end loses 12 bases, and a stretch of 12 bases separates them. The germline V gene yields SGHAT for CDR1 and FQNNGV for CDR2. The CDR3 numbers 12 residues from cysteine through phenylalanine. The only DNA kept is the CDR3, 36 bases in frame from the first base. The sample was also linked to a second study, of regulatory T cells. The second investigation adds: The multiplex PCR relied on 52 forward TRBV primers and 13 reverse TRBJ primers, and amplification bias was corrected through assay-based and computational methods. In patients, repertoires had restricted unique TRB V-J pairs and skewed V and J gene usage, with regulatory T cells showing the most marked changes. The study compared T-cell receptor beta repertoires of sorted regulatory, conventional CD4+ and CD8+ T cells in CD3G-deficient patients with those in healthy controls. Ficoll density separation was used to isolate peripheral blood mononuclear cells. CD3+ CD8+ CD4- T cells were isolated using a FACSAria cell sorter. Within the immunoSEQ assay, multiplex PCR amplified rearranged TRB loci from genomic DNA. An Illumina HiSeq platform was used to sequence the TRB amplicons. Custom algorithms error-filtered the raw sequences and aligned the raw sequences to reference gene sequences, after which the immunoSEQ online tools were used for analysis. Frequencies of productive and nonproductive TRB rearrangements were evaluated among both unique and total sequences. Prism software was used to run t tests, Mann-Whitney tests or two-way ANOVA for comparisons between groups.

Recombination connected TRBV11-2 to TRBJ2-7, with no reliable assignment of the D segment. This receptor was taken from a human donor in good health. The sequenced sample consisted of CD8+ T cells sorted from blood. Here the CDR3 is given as CASSLDGYRRYF. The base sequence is TGTGCCAGCAGCTTAGACGGTTATCGGAGGTACTTC.